The 8 T cell receptor beta chains below come from one sample, sequenced in a study of identical twins. TCRdb recomputed calls from the 5' RACE reads with MiXCR, one row per CDR3 protein. Of a few hundred thousand distinct CDR3 sequences in the sample, 13% to 15% were seen once. These data also formed part of another study, on yellow fever vaccine responses in identical twins.

Sequencing was done on a sample of CD4+ T cells sorted from blood. These receptors all come from a woman aged 18-29 years in good health.

This rearrangement joins TRBV24-1 to TRBJ1-4, with D tentatively TRBD1 (5 bases). The germline CDR1 and CDR2 sequences are KGHDR and SFDVKD. The CDR3 spans 14 residues. The germline V and J ends were trimmed by 6 bases and 4 bases, with 11 bases remaining between them. For the CDR3, the DNA is TGTGCCACCAGTTCGGGGCAGATTAATGAAAAACTGTTTTTT. Protein product: CATSSGQINEKLFF.

Details on this clonotype: The junction differs from germline at one of its ends, possibly a read error. The genes are TRBV6-1 and TRBJ2-3; D is uncertain. There are 16 residues in the CDR3. CDR1 is MNHNS, CDR2 SASEGT, per germline. In DNA form, the CDR3 reads TGTGCCAGCAGCCCGGAGCGATTCCTTATCACAGATACGCTGTATTTT. It yields the protein CASSPERFLITDTLYF.

The chain has TRBV5-1 and TRBJ1-1; D is undetermined. Germline CDR1 SGHRS, CDR2 YFSETQ. Trimming shortened V by 2 bases and J by 2 bases, and 10 bases separated the two germline ends. The CDR3 length is 14 residues. The CDR3 DNA follows: TGCGCCAGCAGCTTAGACCCGGGAAACACTGAAGCTTTCTTT. Its translation is CASSLDPGNTEAFF.

This clonotype has only a few counts. The chain couples TRBV7-3 to TRBJ1-1; TRBD1 matches at 8 bases. The ends lost 5 bases at V and 7 bases at J; junction bases unmatched: 3. CDR3 length: 12 amino acids. Germline loops: CDR1 SGHTA, CDR2 FQGTGA. In DNA form, the CDR3 reads TGTGCCAGCAGCCCCGGACAGGGTGAAGCTTTCTTT. Translation: CASSPGQGEAFF.

The chain has TRBV20-1 and TRBJ2-2; unclear D gene. There are 13 residues in the CDR3. Germline CDR1 reads DFQATT; CDR2 reads SNEGSKA (reference sequence). V shed 2 bases and J shed 5 bases, with 9 bases lying between them. CDR3 amino acids: CSARLDDTGELFF. In DNA, the CDR3 is TGCAGTGCTAGATTAGATGATACCGGGGAGCTGTTTTTT.

This rearrangement joins TRBV10-2 to TRBJ2-5, with 9 nucleotides matching TRBD2. With V trimmed by 7 bases and J by 3 bases, 12 bases remained unmatched. The CDR3 loop spans 16 amino acids. Germline V gene lookup returns CDR1 WSHSY and CDR2 SAAADI. The CDR3 DNA reads TGCGCCAGCAAGGGATCGGCGGGGGGGCCGGAAGAGACCCAGTACTTC. It translates to CASKGSAGGPEETQYF.

This sequence joins TRBV28 and TRBJ1-5; D is unresolved. The CDR3 length is 14 residues. CDR1 and CDR2 (germline): MDHEN, SYDVKM. The V end was cut by 7 bases, the J end by 0 bases, with 10 bases between. Here the CDR3 reads CASMQWGSNQPQHF. CDR3 in DNA: TGTGCCAGCATGCAGTGGGGTAGCAATCAGCCCCAGCATTTT.

V usage is TRBV18 and J usage is TRBJ2-1; weak D call: TRBD1 (6 bases). The V and J ends lost 4 bases and 7 bases respectively, with 11 bases between them. The CDR3 has 13 amino acids. The germline V gene encodes CDR1 KGHSH and CDR2 LQKENI. CDR3 protein: CASSQVQGNEQFF. The CDR3, as DNA: TGTGCCAGCTCACAAGTACAGGGAAATGAGCAGTTCTTC.